This entry lists 5 T cell receptor beta chains sequenced from one sample in a study of pediatric ulcerative colitis. Generated by immunoSEQ multiplex PCR, the TCRdb table keeps only in-frame clones and is missing some. There are under 45,000 clones in the sample; approximately 82% occur only once, and about 23% lies in the top ten. Sequencing was carried out using blood. The receptors were sampled from a girl aged 5-17 years with moderate ulcerative colitis.

The rearrangement uses TRBV6-6 and TRBJ1-1, with TRBD1 matching 9 bases. Germline loops: CDR1 MNHNY, CDR2 SVGAGI (reference sequence). The CDR3 covers 16 residues. Unmatched junction bases numbered 9, after V lost 6 bases and J lost 1 base. CDR3 amino acids: CASSREQGASNTEAFF. The CDR3 coding sequence is TGTGCCAGCAGCCGTGAACAGGGGGCGTCGAACACTGAAGCTTTCTTT.

This chain links TRBV14 with TRBJ1-1, with a possible D match to TRBD1 (5 bases). The V gene lost 0 bases and the J gene lost 5 bases, with 13 bases spanning the gap. CDR1 and CDR2 from the germline V gene are SGHDN and FVKESK. The CDR3 runs 15 residues. The CDR3 DNA follows: TGTGCCAGCAGCCAAGAACTCGCCGGGGGGACTGAAGCTTTCTTT. This codes for CASSQELAGGTEAFF.

The rearrangement joins TRBV28 to TRBJ2-4; D perhaps matches TRBD1 (6 bases). V was pared by 3 bases and J by 6 bases, with 15 bases between. The CDR3 has 15 residues. Germline-derived CDR1 and CDR2 are MDHEN and SYDVKM. The CDR3 loop reads CASSFVGGTRNIQYF. The CDR3 DNA reads TGTGCCAGCAGTTTTGTAGGGGGTACCCGAAACATTCAGTACTTC.

The rearrangement uses TRBV6-5 and TRBJ2-7; the match to TRBD2 covers 8 bases. Trimming at V came to 8 bases and at J to 0 bases, leaving 6 bases not matched to a gene. The CDR3 totals 14 residues. CDR1 and CDR2 (germline): MNHEY, SVGAGI. CDR3: CASQPRGGSYEQYF. The CDR3 DNA is TGTGCCAGCCAACCCCGGGGGGGCTCCTACGAGCAGTACTTC.

The chain combines TRBV6-1 with TRBJ1-4; 7 bases fit TRBD1. In germline, CDR1 is MNHNS, CDR2 SASEGT. The CDR3 contains 17 residues. The ends lost 4 bases at V and 6 bases at J; junction bases unmatched: 14. The CDR3 nucleotides are TGTGCCAGCAGTGCATCGACCCCAGGGGGACGATATGAAAAACTGTTTTTT. Translating gives CASSASTPGGRYEKLFF.